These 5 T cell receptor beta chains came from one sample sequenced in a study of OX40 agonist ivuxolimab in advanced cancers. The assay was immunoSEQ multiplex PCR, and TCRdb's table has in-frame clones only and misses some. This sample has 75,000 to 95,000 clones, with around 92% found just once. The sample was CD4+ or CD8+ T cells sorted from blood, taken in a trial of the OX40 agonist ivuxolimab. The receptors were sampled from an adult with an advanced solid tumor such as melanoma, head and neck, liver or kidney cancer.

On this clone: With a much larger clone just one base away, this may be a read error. The CDR3 loop is CASSEHRGSYEQYF. CDR3 DNA sequence: TGTGCCAGCAGTGAACACAGGGGCTCCTACGAGCAGTACTTC. The chain couples TRBV25-1 to TRBJ2-7, with 7 bases matching TRBD1. Losses at the gene ends were 2 bases for V and 0 bases for J; bases not matched to a gene: 1. The CDR3 has 14 residues. Per germline, CDR1 MGHDK and CDR2 SYGVNS.

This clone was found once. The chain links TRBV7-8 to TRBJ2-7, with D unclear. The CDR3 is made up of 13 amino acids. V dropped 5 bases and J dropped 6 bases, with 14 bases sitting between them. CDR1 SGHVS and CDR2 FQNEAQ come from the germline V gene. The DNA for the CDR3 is TGTGCCAGCAGCCTTAGTAGGCCCGCCGAGCAGTACTTC. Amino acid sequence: CASSLSRPAEQYF.

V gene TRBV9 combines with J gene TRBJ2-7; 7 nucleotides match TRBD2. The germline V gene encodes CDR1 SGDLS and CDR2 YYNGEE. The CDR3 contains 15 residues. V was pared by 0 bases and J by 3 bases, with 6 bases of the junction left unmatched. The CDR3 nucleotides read TGTGCCAGCAGCGTAGGCGGAGCGGGGATCTACGAGCAGTACTTC. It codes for CASSVGGAGIYEQYF.

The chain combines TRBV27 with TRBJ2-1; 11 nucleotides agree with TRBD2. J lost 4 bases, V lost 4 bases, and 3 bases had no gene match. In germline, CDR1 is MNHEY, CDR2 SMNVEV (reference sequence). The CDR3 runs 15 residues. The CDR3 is CASSSLAGVYNEQFF. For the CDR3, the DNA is TGTGCCAGCAGTTCACTAGCGGGAGTATACAATGAGCAGTTCTTC.

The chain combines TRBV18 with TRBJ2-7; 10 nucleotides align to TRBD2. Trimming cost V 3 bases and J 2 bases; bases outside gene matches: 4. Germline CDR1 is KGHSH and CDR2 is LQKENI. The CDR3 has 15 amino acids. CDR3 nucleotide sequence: TGTGCCAGCTCACCTGGACTAGCGGCAACCTACGAGCAGTACTTC. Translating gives CASSPGLAATYEQYF.